A single count supports the clone carrying this TCR beta chain. Its matching antigen is unknown. Additional DNA sequences in this sample encode the identical CDR3. The PCR employed 60 Vbeta primers together with 13 Jbeta primers. Study processing details: Unique TCR beta chains totaled about 73 million in a later count, with around 12 million of them shared. This table comes from immunoSEQ multiplex PCR, and its TCRdb copy is limited to in-frame clones, with some not included. V and J calls and clone size are copied from that table; D and trimming were computed from the DNA. The sample yields some 66,000 clones, around four fifths seen once. This record comes from a study of cytomegalovirus exposure and HLA in healthy donors. Study summary: Earlier, almost 120 million unique TCR beta sequences were recovered from approximately 200 million T cells by an analysis.

Findings of the study overall: The authors listed 150 or so TCR beta chains as cytomegalovirus-associated.

Germline CDR1 SEHNR, CDR2 FQNEAQ (reference sequence). V lost 2 bases, J lost 2 bases, and 9 bases lay in between. The CDR3 spans 14 residues. Sequencing was carried out using PBMCs. This TCR was sampled from a man aged 35 to 55 in good health and CMV-seronegative. The V and J genes are TRBV7-9 and TRBJ2-5, with a tentative D call TRBD2 (5 bases). The CDR3: CASSLNGLQETQYF. CDR3 nucleotides: TGTGCCAGCAGCTTAAACGGACTGCAAGAGACCCAGTACTTC.